The 32 T cell receptor beta chains given below trace back to one sample, sequenced in a study of blood T cell repertoires in COVID-19. TCRdb keeps only in-frame clones here, not all; method: immunoSEQ multiplex PCR. Counted here are roughly 170,000 clones, about four fifths occurring once; the ten biggest clones make up less than 4%. Sequenced input: PBMCs or T cells enriched from blood (not recorded which). The receptors shown here come from a woman in her fifties or sixties in a cohort exposed to, infected with or recovered from COVID-19 (not recorded which).

This clone appeared many times. The chain carries TRBV28 and TRBJ1-5; tentatively, D is TRBD1 (6 bases). Trimming pared 9 bases from V and 2 bases from J, leaving 20 bases between. The CDR3 is 16 amino acids. Germline CDR1 reads MDHEN; CDR2 reads SYDVKM. Written as DNA, the CDR3 is TGTGCCAGTAAGACAGGAGCGTTTGCAGGCAATCAGCCCCAGCATTTT. It specifies CASKTGAFAGNQPQHF.

This rearrangement joins TRBV30 to TRBJ1-6, with 7 positions matching TRBD1. Germline-derived CDR1 and CDR2 are GTSNPN and SVGIG (reference sequence). The junction had 9 bases not matched to a gene; V was cut back by 4 bases and J by 9 bases. This CDR3 comprises 14 residues. CDR3 bases: TGTGCCTGGACTTCAGGGGGTGTGAGTTCACCCCTCCACTTT. It yields the protein CAWTSGGVSSPLHF.

This clone has a handful of counts. J is TRBJ2-5 and V is TRBV2, with D unclear. The CDR3 consists of 11 residues. Looked up from germline, CDR1 is SNHLY and CDR2 is FYNNEI. Between the trimmed V and J ends, which lost 7 bases and 2 bases, there was a span of 5 bases. The CDR3 DNA reads as TGTGCCAGCACGCAGCAAGAGACCCAGTACTTC. Translating gives CASTQQETQYF.

The chain is built from TRBV14 and TRBJ1-1; 7 positions agree with TRBD1. Germline V gives CDR1 SGHDN, CDR2 FVKESK. The V and J ends lost 2 bases and 6 bases, in that order; junction bases with no gene match: 9. There are 15 residues in the CDR3. The CDR3 DNA is TGTGCCAGCAGCCAACTTAAGACAGGGTCATCTGAAGCTTTCTTT. Encoded protein: CASSQLKTGSSEAFF.

This chain joins TRBV27 and TRBJ1-2, with D perhaps TRBD1 (6 bases). CDR1 is MNHEY and CDR2 is SMNVEV in the germline V gene (reference sequence). V was shortened by 6 bases and J by 4 bases, with 12 bases between the two germline ends. There are 13 residues in the CDR3. The CDR3 DNA sequence: TGTGCCAGCAGGGGTACAGGGATCTATGGCTACACCTTC. Encoded protein: CASRGTGIYGYTF.

This rearrangement joins TRBV28 to TRBJ1-1; 8 bases are a match to TRBD1. CDR1 and CDR2 (germline): MDHEN, SYDVKM. The CDR3 has 14 amino acids. V trimming: 4 bases; J trimming: 5 bases; junction bases outside the gene matches: 6. CDR3 sequence: CASSSTGVRTEAFF. The CDR3 DNA reads TGTGCCAGCAGTTCGACAGGGGTCAGAACTGAAGCTTTCTTT.

The gene calls are TRBV27 and TRBJ2-1; 8 nucleotides agree with TRBD2. J was trimmed by 7 bases and V by 0 bases; bases with no gene match: 8. Germline V gene sequence: CDR1 MNHEY, CDR2 SMNVEV (reference sequence). This CDR3 has 16 amino acids. CDR3 region: CASSLSRGVQGNEQFF. Here the CDR3 DNA reads TGTGCCAGCAGTTTATCGCGGGGGGTTCAGGGTAATGAGCAGTTCTTC.

The chain is built from TRBV6-5 and TRBJ1-1; a weak D match, TRBD1 (6 bases). Trimming took off 6 bases at V and 10 bases at J, with 15 bases between the two ends. Germline V CDR1 and CDR2: MNHEY, SVGAGI. The CDR3 extends over 12 amino acids. The CDR3 sequence is CASRKNRDAAFF. The CDR3, as DNA: TGTGCCAGCAGAAAAAACAGGGATGCAGCTTTCTTT.

The chain carries TRBV30 and TRBJ1-6; D is undetermined. Per the germline V gene, CDR1 is GTSNPN and CDR2 is SVGIG (reference sequence). The germline V and J ends were trimmed by 0 bases and 6 bases, with 15 bases remaining between them. The CDR3 has 16 residues. CDR3 coding DNA: TGTGCCTGGAGTGTTTCGTACCCCCATAGTAATTCACCCCTCCACTTT. It translates to CAWSVSYPHSNSPLHF.

The chain employs TRBV15 and TRBJ2-5, with 7 bases lining up with TRBD1. Germline V gives CDR1 LNHNV, CDR2 YYDKDF (reference sequence). V shed 5 bases, J shed 4 bases, and the junction held 7 bases outside the gene matches. The CDR3 contains 14 residues. The CDR3 DNA is TGTGCCACCAGCCGATGGACAGGTCGAGAGACCCAGTACTTC. It specifies CATSRWTGRETQYF.

This chain uses TRBV30 with TRBJ2-3, with TRBD2 as a possible D gene (7 bases). Per the germline V gene, CDR1 is GTSNPN and CDR2 is SVGIG (reference sequence). The V and J ends lost 2 bases and 7 bases respectively, with 16 bases between them. The CDR3 length is 14 residues. CDR3 sequence reads: CAWSLGGGMNTQYF. CDR3 nucleotides: TGTGCCTGGAGTTTGGGGGGGGGCATGAATACGCAGTATTTT.

V is TRBV14 and J is TRBJ1-6; 7 bases are a match to TRBD1. Trimming removed 0 bases from V and 2 bases from J; junction bases left unmatched: 7. CDR1 SGHDN and CDR2 FVKESK come from the germline V gene. There are 18 residues in the CDR3. The CDR3 is CASSQDFRTGAYNSPLHF. Written as DNA, the CDR3 is TGTGCCAGCAGCCAAGATTTCAGGACAGGAGCCTATAATTCACCCCTCCACTTT.

The CDR3 spells CATSDPTGQGSKQETQYF. The CDR3 DNA reads TGTGCCACCAGTGACCCTACGGGACAGGGATCTAAACAAGAGACCCAGTACTTC. This chain joins TRBV24-1 and TRBJ2-5; 9 nucleotides align to TRBD1. With 4 bases clipped from V and 2 bases from J, the junction kept 13 bases outside the gene matches. The CDR3 has 18 residues. Germline CDR1 is KGHDR and CDR2 is SFDVKD.

V and J are TRBV6-5 and TRBJ2-3; D unresolved. The CDR3 runs 13 residues. V lost 8 bases to trimming and J lost 0 bases, with 9 bases between them. Germline V gene sequence: CDR1 MNHEY, CDR2 SVGAGI. This CDR3 is CASVAHSTDTQYF. The CDR3 DNA is TGTGCCAGCGTAGCCCATAGCACAGATACGCAGTATTTT.

The chain joins TRBV5-5 to TRBJ2-7, with D perhaps matching TRBD1 (5 bases). This CDR3 contains 12 residues. CDR1 is SGHKS, CDR2 YYEKEE, per germline (reference sequence). V was cut by 4 bases and J by 6 bases, with 11 bases left in between. This CDR3 reads CASSRVQGEQYF. CDR3 sequence (DNA): TGTGCCAGCAGCCGGGTGCAGGGCGAGCAGTACTTC.

This CDR3 reads CAWNTGASQPQHF. CDR3 nucleotide sequence: TGTGCCTGGAACACAGGGGCGAGTCAGCCCCAGCATTTT. The chain uses TRBV30 and TRBJ1-5; 7 positions match TRBD1. The V and J ends lost 4 bases and 6 bases, in that order; junction bases with no gene match: 6. The CDR3 is 13 amino acids. Germline CDR1 GTSNPN, CDR2 SVGIG (reference sequence).

J is TRBJ2-1 and V is TRBV27, with 7 nucleotides matching TRBD2. Unmatched junction bases numbered 3, after V lost 5 bases and J lost 5 bases. This CDR3 is 13 amino acids long. Germline V gene lookup returns CDR1 MNHEY and CDR2 SMNVEV (reference sequence). CDR3 DNA sequence: TGTGCCAGCAGTCGGGGAGGGAACAATGAGCAGTTCTTC. It encodes CASSRGGNNEQFF.

The chain carries TRBV3-1 (or the pseudogene TRBV3-2) and TRBJ2-7; 14 nucleotides align to TRBD2. The CDR3 runs 15 residues. The germline V gene encodes CDR1 LGHDT and CDR2 YNNKEL (reference sequence). The J segment lost 6 bases and the V segment lost 0 bases, leaving 1 base of the junction unmatched. The CDR3 bases are TGTGCCAGCAGCCAAGAGGGACTAGCGGGAGCCGAGCAGTACTTC. It translates to CASSQEGLAGAEQYF.

This clone appeared once. CDR3 residues: CASTGSAFSGRTEAFF. In nucleotides, the CDR3 is TGTGCCAGCACGGGTTCGGCCTTCAGTGGCCGCACTGAAGCTTTCTTT. The V gene is TRBV28, the J gene TRBJ1-1; D is undetermined. The CDR3 extends over 16 amino acids. Germline values: CDR1 MDHEN, CDR2 SYDVKM. The ends were cut back, 7 bases at V and 4 bases at J, with 22 bases in the middle.

In regard to this clone: The junction departs from the called germline gene at one end, perhaps through a read error. The rearrangement joins TRBV7-7 to TRBJ2-2; 7 bases match TRBD2. CDR1 SSHAT and CDR2 FNYEAQ come from the germline V gene (reference sequence). CDR3 length: 16 residues. DNA for the CDR3: TGTGCTAGCAGCAGGGCGGCGGGGGTGAACACCGGGGAGCTGTTTTTT. It encodes CASSRAAGVNTGELFF.

The chain uses TRBV5-1 and TRBJ2-1; D perhaps matches TRBD1 (5 bases). This CDR3 comprises 13 residues. Trimming took off 2 bases at V and 5 bases at J, with 8 bases between the two ends. Germline-derived CDR1 and CDR2 are SGHRS and YFSETQ. CDR3 DNA sequence: TGCGCCAGCAGCTTCCAGGGTGACAATGAGCAGTTCTTC. This sequence encodes CASSFQGDNEQFF.

This chain joins TRBV7-3 and TRBJ2-3, with D tentatively TRBD1 (6 bases). The CDR3 has 17 amino acids. Trimming pared 1 base from V and 0 bases from J, leaving 14 bases between. Germline CDR1 SGHTA, CDR2 FQGTGA. CDR3 nucleotide sequence: TGTGCCAGCAGCTTAAAGAGGGACACATCTAGCACAGATACGCAGTATTTT. Its protein is CASSLKRDTSSTDTQYF.

This clone turned up a few times. The chain joins TRBV7-2 to TRBJ1-4; TRBD1 is a possible D gene (6 bases). V was shortened by 0 bases and J by 8 bases, with 13 bases between the two germline ends. Germline V gene lookup returns CDR1 SGHTA and CDR2 FQGNSA. This CDR3 region has 15 residues. The DNA for the CDR3 is TGTGCCAGCAGCTTAGCGCTGGGGGGGGCAGAAAAACTGTTTTTT. It encodes CASSLALGGAEKLFF. The whole variable domain, filled in from reference TRBV7-2 and TRBJ1-4, reads GAGVSQSPSNKVTEKGKDVELRCDPISGHTALYWYRQSLGQGLEFLIYFQGNSAPDKSGLPSDRFSAERTGGSVSTLTIQRTQQEDSAVYLCASSLALGGAEKLFFGSGTQLSVL.

CDR3 sequence reads: CASSELGGTNTGELFF. CDR3 nucleotide sequence: TGTGCCAGCAGTGAACTAGGCGGAACGAACACCGGGGAGCTGTTTTTT. V is TRBV2 and J is TRBJ2-2; no reliable D call. CDR1 and CDR2 (germline): SNHLY, FYNNEI. Trimming left V 2 bases short and J 0 bases short, with 10 bases between. CDR3 length equals 16 residues.

The chain has TRBV24-1 and TRBJ1-2, with D possibly TRBD1 on 6 matching bases. The germline V and J ends were trimmed by 7 bases and 3 bases, with 11 bases remaining between them. CDR3 length equals 13 residues. Germline-derived CDR1 and CDR2 are KGHDR and SFDVKD. The CDR3 protein is CATRRGGDYGYTF. The CDR3 DNA reads TGTGCCACCAGGAGAGGGGGGGACTATGGCTACACCTTC.

The chain has TRBV7-2 and TRBJ2-7; D remains unclear. V was trimmed by 1 base and J by 0 bases, leaving 16 bases between them. This CDR3 spans 17 amino acids. The V gene's germline CDR1 is SGHTA and CDR2 FQGNSA. The CDR3 loop reads CASSLGGQGFSSYEQYF. CDR3 DNA sequence: TGTGCCAGCAGCTTAGGAGGCCAAGGATTTAGCTCCTACGAGCAGTACTTC.

The rearrangement uses TRBV3-1 (or the pseudogene TRBV3-2) and TRBJ1-4, with D possibly being TRBD1 (5 bases). Germline V lookup: CDR1 LGHDT, CDR2 YNNKEL (reference sequence). V dropped 4 bases and J dropped 7 bases, with 13 bases sitting between them. The CDR3 consists of 14 residues. The CDR3 sequence is CASSLAGPIEKLFF. Here the CDR3 DNA reads TGTGCCAGCAGCCTTGCAGGGCCGATTGAAAAACTGTTTTTT.

This chain joins TRBV28 and TRBJ1-1; D not certain. The CDR3 is 16 amino acids. In germline, CDR1 is MDHEN, CDR2 SYDVKM. The ends were cut back, 4 bases at V and 2 bases at J, with 17 bases in the middle. The CDR3 DNA is TGTGCCAGCAGTTCACGGGGTCTAAACACTAACACTGAAGCTTTCTTT. Protein: CASSSRGLNTNTEAFF. The full variable domain, its missing parts supplied by reference TRBV28 and TRBJ1-1, is DVKVTQSSRYLVKRTGEKVFLECVQDMDHENMFWYRQDPGLGLRLIYFSYDVKMKEKGDIPEGYSVSREKKERFSLILESASTNQTSMYLCASSSRGLNTNTEAFFGQGTRLTVV.

This clone was counted between two and nine times. The V gene is TRBV5-1, the J gene TRBJ2-3, with D possibly being TRBD1 (6 bases). From germline, CDR1 is SGHRS and CDR2 YFSETQ. The length of the CDR3 is 16 residues. With 4 bases removed from V and 2 bases from J, the gap between germline ends came to 17 bases. The CDR3 DNA is TGCGCCAGCAGCCAACAGACAGGATTGAACACAGATACGCAGTATTTT. This sequence encodes CASSQQTGLNTDTQYF.

This chain connects TRBV24-1 to TRBJ2-5; D is possibly TRBD1 (6 bases). Germline loops: CDR1 KGHDR, CDR2 SFDVKD. This CDR3 contains 17 residues. The ends were cut back, 1 base at V and 5 bases at J, with 19 bases in the middle. Written as DNA, the CDR3 is TGTGCCACCAGTGATTTCGGACAGACCGAAGGCTGGGAGACCCAGTACTTC. This translates into CATSDFGQTEGWETQYF.

This chain connects TRBV6-5 to TRBJ2-7, with 7 bases that match TRBD1. CDR3 length equals 15 residues. The trim removed 6 bases at V and 1 base at J, leaving 9 bases unmatched. The germline gives CDR1 MNHEY, CDR2 SVGAGI. CDR3 sequence (DNA): TGTGCCAGCAGGATAGAAGGGGGCGGATCCTACGAGCAGTACTTC. This encodes CASRIEGGGSYEQYF.

The chain recombines TRBV7-8 with TRBJ1-3; 8 bases fit TRBD1. The CDR3 has 15 amino acids. The trim removed 7 bases at V and 7 bases at J, leaving 12 bases unmatched. The germline CDR1 and CDR2 sequences are SGHVS and FQNEAQ. The CDR3 loop reads CASKAPGTGHNTIYF. DNA for the CDR3: TGTGCCAGCAAAGCACCAGGGACAGGACACAACACCATATATTTT.